The T cell receptor (beta chain) described here comes from a study of CD8+CD57+ T cells in acquired aplastic anemia. About the study: The mean DNA yield obtained from sorted CD4+ and CD8+ cells came to 3 to 4 ug. Healthy CD8+ samples averaged about 11.0 million reads.

In regard to this clonotype: Its antigen is not known.

Broader study findings: Patients and controls had CD8+ Simpson's diversity values that were not significantly distinct.

CDR3 size: 8 residues. In germline, CDR1 is SGDLS, CDR2 YYNGEE. Genomic DNA templated the TCR beta VDJ and CDR3 profiling. TCRdb fed the reads into MiXCR, producing one record per CDR3 protein. This sample has 150,000 to 200,000 distinct CDR3 sequences; around 40% occur once, and the top ten carry 1.1%. The chain employs TRBV9 and TRBJ2-7; D not resolved. The sequenced sample was sorted CD4+, CD8+, or CD8+CD57+ T cells (not recorded which) from PBMCs. The receptor comes from a human donor in good health. The DNA of the CDR3 is TGTGCCAGCAGCGTATCGGTCGTT. This translates into CASSVSVV.